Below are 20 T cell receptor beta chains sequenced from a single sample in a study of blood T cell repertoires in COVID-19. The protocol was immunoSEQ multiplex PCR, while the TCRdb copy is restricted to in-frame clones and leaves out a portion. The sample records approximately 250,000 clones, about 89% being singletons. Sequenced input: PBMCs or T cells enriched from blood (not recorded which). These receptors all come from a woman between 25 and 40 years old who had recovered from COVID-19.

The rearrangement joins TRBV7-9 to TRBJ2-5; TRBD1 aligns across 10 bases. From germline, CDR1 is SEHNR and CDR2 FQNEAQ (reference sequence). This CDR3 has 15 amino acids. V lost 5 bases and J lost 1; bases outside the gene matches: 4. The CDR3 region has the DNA TGTGCCAGCAGCAAGACAGGGGGCTTCCAAGAGACCCAGTACTTC. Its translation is CASSKTGGFQETQYF.

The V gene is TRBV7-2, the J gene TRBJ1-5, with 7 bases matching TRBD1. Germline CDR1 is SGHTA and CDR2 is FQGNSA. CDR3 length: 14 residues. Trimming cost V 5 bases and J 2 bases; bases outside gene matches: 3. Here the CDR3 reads CASSQGTGNQPQHF. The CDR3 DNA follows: TGTGCCAGCAGCCAGGGGACAGGCAATCAGCCCCAGCATTTT.

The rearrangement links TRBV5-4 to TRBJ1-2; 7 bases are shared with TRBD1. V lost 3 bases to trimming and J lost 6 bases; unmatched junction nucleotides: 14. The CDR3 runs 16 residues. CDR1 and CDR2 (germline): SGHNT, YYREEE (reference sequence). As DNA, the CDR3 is TGTGCCAGCAGCTCCACCCTCACAGGGGCTCTACATGGCTACACCTTC. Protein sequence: CASSSTLTGALHGYTF.

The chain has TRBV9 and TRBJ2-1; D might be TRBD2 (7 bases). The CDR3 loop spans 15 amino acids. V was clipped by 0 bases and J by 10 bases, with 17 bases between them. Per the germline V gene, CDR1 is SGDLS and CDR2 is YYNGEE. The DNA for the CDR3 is TGTGCCAGCAGCGTAGCGTGGGAGGGCCAGGGGGAGCAGTTCTTC. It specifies CASSVAWEGQGEQFF.

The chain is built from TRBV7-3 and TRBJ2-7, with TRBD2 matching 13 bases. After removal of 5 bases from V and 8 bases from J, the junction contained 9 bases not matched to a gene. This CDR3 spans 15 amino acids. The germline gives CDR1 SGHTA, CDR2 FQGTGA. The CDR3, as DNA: TGTGCCAGCAGCATAGACGCGGGACTAGCGGGAAAGCAGTACTTC. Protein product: CASSIDAGLAGKQYF.

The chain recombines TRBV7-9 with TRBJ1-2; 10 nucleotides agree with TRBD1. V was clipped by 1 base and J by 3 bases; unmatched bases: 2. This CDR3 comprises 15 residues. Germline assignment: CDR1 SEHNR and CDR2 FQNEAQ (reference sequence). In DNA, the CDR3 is TGTGCCAGCAGCTTAGGGACAGGGGGATACTATGGCTACACCTTC. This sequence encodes CASSLGTGGYYGYTF.

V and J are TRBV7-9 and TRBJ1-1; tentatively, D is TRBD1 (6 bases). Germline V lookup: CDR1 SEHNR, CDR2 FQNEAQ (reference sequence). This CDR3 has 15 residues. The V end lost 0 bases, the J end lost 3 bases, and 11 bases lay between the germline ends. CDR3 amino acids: CASSLAVTGYTEAFF. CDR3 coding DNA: TGTGCCAGCAGCTTAGCCGTTACAGGGTACACTGAAGCTTTCTTT.

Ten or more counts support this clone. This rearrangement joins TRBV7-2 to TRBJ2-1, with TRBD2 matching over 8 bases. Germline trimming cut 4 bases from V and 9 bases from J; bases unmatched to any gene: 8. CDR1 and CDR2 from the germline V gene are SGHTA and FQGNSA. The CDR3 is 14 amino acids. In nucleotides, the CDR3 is TGTGCCAGCAGCTCCTCCCCGACTAGCGCTGAGCAGTTCTTC. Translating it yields CASSSSPTSAEQFF.

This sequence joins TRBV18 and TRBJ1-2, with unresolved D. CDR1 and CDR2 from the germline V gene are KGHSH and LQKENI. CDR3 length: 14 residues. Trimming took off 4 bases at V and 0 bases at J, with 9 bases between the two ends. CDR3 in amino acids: CASSLSETNYGYTF. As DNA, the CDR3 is TGTGCCAGCTCACTCTCAGAAACTAACTATGGCTACACCTTC.

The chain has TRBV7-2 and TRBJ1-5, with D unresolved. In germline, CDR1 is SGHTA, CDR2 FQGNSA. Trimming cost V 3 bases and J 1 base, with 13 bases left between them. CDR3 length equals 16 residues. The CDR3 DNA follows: TGTGCCAGCAGCTTGGGCTCCTTGACGAGCAATCAGCCCCAGCATTTT. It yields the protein CASSLGSLTSNQPQHF.

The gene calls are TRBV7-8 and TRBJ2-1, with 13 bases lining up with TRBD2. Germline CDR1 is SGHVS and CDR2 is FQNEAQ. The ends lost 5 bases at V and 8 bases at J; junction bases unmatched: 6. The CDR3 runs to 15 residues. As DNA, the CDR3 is TGTGCCAGCAGCCCCGGACTAGCGGGAGCTTATGAGCAGTTCTTC. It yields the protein CASSPGLAGAYEQFF.

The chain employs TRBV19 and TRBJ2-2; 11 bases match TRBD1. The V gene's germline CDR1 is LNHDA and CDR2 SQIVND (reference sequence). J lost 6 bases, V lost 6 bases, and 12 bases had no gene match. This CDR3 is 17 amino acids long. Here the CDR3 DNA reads TGTGCCAGTAGCCCAAGTAGGGGACAGGGGGTCGCCGGGGAGCTGTTTTTT. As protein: CASSPSRGQGVAGELFF.

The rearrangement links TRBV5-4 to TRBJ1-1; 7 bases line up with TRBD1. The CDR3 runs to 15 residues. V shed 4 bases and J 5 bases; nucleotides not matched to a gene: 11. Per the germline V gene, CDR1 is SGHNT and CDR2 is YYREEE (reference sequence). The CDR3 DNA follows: TGTGCCAGCAGCCCTAGACAGGGAGAGGGGACTGAAGCTTTCTTT. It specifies CASSPRQGEGTEAFF. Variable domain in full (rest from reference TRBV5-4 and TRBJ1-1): ETGVTQSPTHLIKTRGQQVTLRCSSQSGHNTVSWYQQALGQGPQFIFQYYREEENGRGNFPPRFSGLQFPNYSSELNVNALELDDSALYLCASSPRQGEGTEAFFGQGTRLTVV.

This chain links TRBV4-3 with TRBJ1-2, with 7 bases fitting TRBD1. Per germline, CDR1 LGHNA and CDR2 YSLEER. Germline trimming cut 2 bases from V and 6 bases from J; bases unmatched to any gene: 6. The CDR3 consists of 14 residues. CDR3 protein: CASSQLRQGDGYTF. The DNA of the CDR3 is TGCGCCAGCAGCCAACTTCGACAGGGTGATGGCTACACCTTC.

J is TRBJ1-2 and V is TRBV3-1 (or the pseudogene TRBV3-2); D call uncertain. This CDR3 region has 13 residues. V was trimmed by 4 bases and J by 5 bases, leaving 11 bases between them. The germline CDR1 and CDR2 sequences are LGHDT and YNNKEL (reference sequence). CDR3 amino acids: CASSPPSRYGYTF. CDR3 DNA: TGTGCCAGCAGCCCCCCCTCCCGGTATGGCTACACCTTC.

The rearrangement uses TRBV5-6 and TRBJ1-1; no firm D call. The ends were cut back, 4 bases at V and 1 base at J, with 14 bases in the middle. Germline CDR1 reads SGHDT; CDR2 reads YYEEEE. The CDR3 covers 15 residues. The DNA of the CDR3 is TGTGCCAGCAGCCGGGTACCGGCAGAGAACACTGAAGCTTTCTTT. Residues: CASSRVPAENTEAFF.

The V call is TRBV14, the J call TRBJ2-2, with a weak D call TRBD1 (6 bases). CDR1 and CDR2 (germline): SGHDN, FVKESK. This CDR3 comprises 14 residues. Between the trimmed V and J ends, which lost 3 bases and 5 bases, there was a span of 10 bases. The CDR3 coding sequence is TGTGCCAGCAGCCATCACAGGGAAACCGGGGAGCTGTTTTTT. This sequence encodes CASSHHRETGELFF.

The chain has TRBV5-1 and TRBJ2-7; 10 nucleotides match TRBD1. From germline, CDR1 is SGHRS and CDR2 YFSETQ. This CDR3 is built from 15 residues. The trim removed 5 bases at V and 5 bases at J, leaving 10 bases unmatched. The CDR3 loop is CASREPGQGIHEQYF. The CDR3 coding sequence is TGCGCCAGCAGGGAGCCGGGACAGGGGATCCACGAGCAGTACTTC.

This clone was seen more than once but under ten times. CDR3 amino acids: CATKQGHSNQPQHF. For the CDR3, the DNA is TGTGCCACGAAACAGGGCCATAGCAATCAGCCCCAGCATTTT. V usage is TRBV19 and J usage is TRBJ1-5; D possibly corresponds to TRBD1 (6 bases). Trimming pared 10 bases from V and 0 bases from J, leaving 13 bases between. Germline-derived CDR1 and CDR2 are LNHDA and SQIVND (reference sequence). This CDR3 spans 14 amino acids.

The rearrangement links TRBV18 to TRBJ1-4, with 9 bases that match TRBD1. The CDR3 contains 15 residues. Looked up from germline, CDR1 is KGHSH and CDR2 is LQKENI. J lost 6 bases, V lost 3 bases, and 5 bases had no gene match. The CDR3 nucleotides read TGTGCCAGCTCACCTCGACAGGGGGGAGATGAAAAACTGTTTTTT. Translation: CASSPRQGGDEKLFF.